These 7 T cell receptor beta chains came from one sample sequenced in a study of blood T cell repertoires in COVID-19. Method: immunoSEQ multiplex PCR; TCRdb's copy keeps in-frame clones and lacks some. The data hold around 110,000 clones, with about 80% observed a single time. Sequenced input: peripheral blood. These receptors originate from a man aged 65 to 85 with active or convalescent COVID-19.

About this clone: The same CDR3 is also encoded by other DNA sequences in this sample. In DNA, the CDR3 is TGTGCCAGCGGCAGGGAAGCTGGAAACACCATATATTTT. Protein: CASGREAGNTIYF. This chain connects TRBV28 to TRBJ1-3, with D possibly being TRBD1 (5 bases). V was trimmed by 8 bases and J by 2 bases, leaving 10 bases between them. This CDR3 is 13 amino acids long. Germline lookup yields CDR1 MDHEN and CDR2 SYDVKM.

This clone has a single count. The CDR3 is CASSRDSHTEAFF. CDR3 bases: TGTGCCAGCTCGCGGGACAGCCACACTGAAGCTTTCTTT. This sequence joins TRBV18 and TRBJ1-1, with TRBD1 matching 7 bases. V lost 6 bases and J lost 3; bases outside the gene matches: 4. The CDR3 has 13 residues. The V gene's germline CDR1 is KGHSH and CDR2 LQKENI.

CDR3 coding DNA: TGTGCCAGCAGCTACAGGGATGGCTACACCTTC. This gives the protein CASSYRDGYTF. This chain uses TRBV5-4 with TRBJ1-2; tentative D call: TRBD1 (6 bases). CDR1 is SGHNT and CDR2 is YYREEE in the germline V gene (reference sequence). This CDR3 has 11 residues. V lost 3 bases and J 6 bases, leaving 6 bases between the germline ends.

The chain has TRBV9 and TRBJ2-5; 9 bases map to TRBD2. Trimming cost V 3 bases and J 4 bases; bases outside gene matches: 4. The CDR3 is 14 amino acids. Germline V gene lookup returns CDR1 SGDLS and CDR2 YYNGEE. Here the CDR3 reads CASSAEGLAETQYF. DNA of the CDR3: TGTGCCAGCAGCGCCGAGGGACTAGCAGAGACCCAGTACTTC.

With respect to this clone: Other DNA sequences in the sample encode the same CDR3. This CDR3 is CASSLVGTGGYGYTF. The CDR3 DNA reads as TGTGCCAGCAGCTTGGTCGGGACAGGGGGCTATGGCTACACCTTC. This chain links TRBV5-6 with TRBJ1-2; 11 bases line up with TRBD1. Germline CDR1 reads SGHDT; CDR2 reads YYEEEE. Germline trimming cut 0 bases from V and 4 bases from J; bases unmatched to any gene: 2. The CDR3 has 15 amino acids.

V and J are TRBV6-5 and TRBJ2-1, with 9 bases identical to TRBD1. Germline CDR1 reads MNHEY; CDR2 reads SVGAGI. The junction had 2 bases not matched to a gene; V was cut back by 0 bases and J by 14 bases. The CDR3 has 12 residues. The CDR3 reads CASSYSGQGEFF. In DNA form, the CDR3 reads TGTGCCAGCAGTTACTCGGGACAGGGAGAGTTCTTC.

In DNA form, the CDR3 reads TGTGCCAGCACTCGGGACAGGAGTGCAACTAATGAAAAACTGTTTTTT. Translation gives CASTRDRSATNEKLFF. The chain is built from TRBV2 and TRBJ1-4, with 8 nucleotides matching TRBD1. There are 16 residues in the CDR3. Per the germline V gene, CDR1 is SNHLY and CDR2 is FYNNEI. The J segment lost 0 bases and the V segment lost 7 bases, leaving 7 bases of the junction unmatched.